This T cell receptor (beta chain) was captured by sequencing in a study of blood T cell repertoires in COVID-19. Study summary: Specimens from acute and convalescent COVID-19 originated in the United States, Italy and Spain. Nucleic acid was either cDNA or gDNA, and it came from T cells, B-cell-depleted T cells, or PBMCs.

V dropped 0 bases and J dropped 6 bases, with 14 bases sitting between them. CDR3 length: 15 amino acids. Looked up from germline, CDR1 is SGHTA and CDR2 is FQGNSA. Per the authors' pipeline: Estimation of nucleated cell counts relied on the amplification of reference gene primers. Libraries were prepared by immunoSEQ multiplex PCR; TCRdb keeps only in-frame clonotypes and omits some of them. V, J and clone size are taken as reported in that table, and D and trimming were inferred from the DNA itself. The table includes about 270,000 clones, around 86% detected once. The sample holds a few counts of this clone.

This TCR came from a woman aged 55-69 years with active or convalescent COVID-19. The chain carries TRBV7-2 and TRBJ1-2; tentatively, D is TRBD1 (6 bases). The sequencing input was peripheral blood. The CDR3 nucleotides read TGTGCCAGCAGCTTAGCGACAACAGGGCCGCATGGCTACACCTTC. Encoded protein: CASSLATTGPHGYTF.